This T cell receptor (beta chain) appears in the sequencing data of a study of blood T cells in healthy people across ages. At the level of the study: Every two T cells gave about one barcoded beta molecule via template switching.

With regard to this clonotype: Its target is not known.

Russia was home to the donors, healthy Caucasian individuals aged roughly 6 to 90. Regarding the study as a whole: TCR beta diversity was tightly associated with the proportion of naive T cells.

With V trimmed by 5 bases and J by 4 bases, 8 bases remained unmatched. Per the germline V gene, CDR1 is MDHEN and CDR2 is SYDVKM. This CDR3 is built from 15 residues. A second about 7 to 12 cycle PCR used barcoded and J-beta primers. TCRdb re-analysed the 5' RACE reads in MiXCR, keeping a single row per CDR3 protein. Of about a million distinct CDR3 sequences in the sample, roughly half were seen once. What was sequenced was blood. V and J are TRBV28 and TRBJ2-5; TRBD1 aligns across 9 bases. The clonotype was recovered from a woman aged 60-75 years in good health. The CDR3, as DNA: TGTGCCAGCAGTCTCCCGACAGGGGGAGTAGAGACCCAGTACTTC. Translating it yields CASSLPTGGVETQYF. Complete variable domain (other parts from reference TRBV28 and TRBJ2-5): DVKVTQSSRYLVKRTGEKVFLECVQDMDHENMFWYRQDPGLGLRLIYFSYDVKMKEKGDIPEGYSVSREKKERFSLILESASTNQTSMYLCASSLPTGGVETQYFGPGTRLLVL.